The 7 T cell receptor beta chains below come from one sample, sequenced in a study of CD8 T cells in ankylosing spondylitis. The antigens for these receptors are not known. Whole-study findings and limits: Seemingly characteristic of ankylosing spondylitis blood was a TCR beta motif consisting of roughly 8 highly homologous variants.

TCRdb called the 5' RACE reads again in MiXCR, with one record for every CDR3 protein. Of some 220,000 distinct CDR3 sequences listed, approximately 7.3% were seen once; the top ten hold 14%. The specimen was blood, either unsorted or a sorted T cell fraction (not recorded which). The receptors were gathered from a male donor with ankylosing spondylitis.

This clonotype came up many times. The J gene is TRBJ1-5, the V gene TRBV10-3, with a possible D match to TRBD1 (6 bases). CDR3 size: 18 residues. V shed 0 bases and J shed 0 bases, with 15 bases lying between them. Germline-derived CDR1 and CDR2 are ENHRY and SYGVKD. CDR3 DNA: TGTGCCATCAGTGAGTCGGCAGGGGTCACATTTAGCAATCAGCCCCAGCATTTT. Protein: CAISESAGVTFSNQPQHF.

In its sample, this clonotype was seen a few times. This rearrangement joins TRBV4-1 to TRBJ1-1; a possible D gene is TRBD1 (6 bases). Per germline, CDR1 MGHRA and CDR2 YSYEKL. This CDR3 is 14 amino acids long. V was trimmed by 3 bases and J by 6 bases, leaving 14 bases between them. The CDR3 DNA reads TGCGCCAGCAGCCATGTCGGGGGCCCCGCTGAAGCTTTCTTT. Amino acid sequence: CASSHVGGPAEAFF.

The genes are TRBV10-2 and TRBJ1-3, with D uncertain. The V end was cut by 2 bases, the J end by 4 bases, with 9 bases between. The CDR3 has 14 amino acids. CDR1 and CDR2 from the germline V gene are WSHSY and SAAADI. CDR3 amino acids: CASSERPEGNTIYF. CDR3 bases: TGCGCCAGCAGTGAGAGGCCGGAGGGAAACACCATATATTTT.

This clonotype was observed many times. The CDR3 loop is CASSPGKNQPQHF. The CDR3 bases are TGTGCCAGCAGCCCCGGGAAAAATCAGCCCCAGCATTTT. The chain joins TRBV11-3 to TRBJ1-5; unclear D gene. Trimming cost V 5 bases and J 4 bases, with 9 bases left between them. Germline V gives CDR1 SGHNT, CDR2 YENEEA. The CDR3 covers 13 residues.

The V call is TRBV30, the J call TRBJ2-2; D is undetermined. V lost 6 bases to trimming and J lost 2 bases, with 10 bases between them. CDR3 size: 13 residues. From germline, CDR1 is GTSNPN and CDR2 SVGIG (reference sequence). CDR3 loop: CACHPTNTGELFF. CDR3 sequence (DNA): TGTGCCTGCCACCCGACTAACACCGGGGAGCTGTTTTTT.

Ten or more counts support this clonotype. The CDR3 DNA is TGTGCCAGCAGACCCCGGGACCAGATTATTTACACCTTC. It specifies CASRPRDQIIYTF. This chain connects TRBV28 to TRBJ1-2, with D possibly matching TRBD1 (5 bases). V was clipped by 6 bases and J by 11 bases, with 19 bases between them. This CDR3 spans 13 amino acids. The V gene's germline CDR1 is MDHEN and CDR2 SYDVKM.

The DNA of the CDR3 is TGCGCCAGCAGTCAGCAACGTACACAAGAGACCCAGTACTTC. Protein: CASSQQRTQETQYF. The rearrangement links TRBV23-1 to TRBJ2-5; D gene uncertain. Being an ORF, TRBV23-1 has a function that is uncertain. This CDR3 region has 14 residues. V lost 3 bases and J 2 bases, leaving 10 bases between the germline ends.